Described below is a single T cell receptor beta chain sequence and its context. Its antigen is not yet known. One base away there is no much larger clone; base qualities are not given. The source of the sample is a study of T cell responses to AZD1222 COVID-19 vaccine (dated by TCRdb to the early 2020s). General notes on the study: Because spike-specific TCR depth and breadth did not differ between the two schedules, AZD1222 recipients who got a second dose at roughly 4 weeks were pooled with those who got a second dose at roughly 12 weeks. TCR sequencing was performed for fewer than 250 trial participants, of whom 207 were given two doses of AZD1222 and some 26 were given two doses of MenACWY control vaccine. Trial participants were enrolled into age subgroups of 18-55, 56-69 and 70-plus years, which contained around 150, 28 and 57 TCR-sequenced participants, respectively. Points the paper makes about the study in general: Participants were mostly white British and included more females than males, and it was suggested by the authors that clonal diversity may have been underestimated. Spike-specific TCR breadth and depth rose significantly after two AZD1222 doses compared with day 0 and with MenACWY recipients. Because no day 14 peak-response samples were available, the repertoires could be characterized only after the peak T cell response. Nearly half of unique spike-specific TCRs reportedly recognized epitopes outside regions mutated in the B.1.351 and B.1.1.7 variants. The whole spike protein was spanned by vaccine-associated CD4 TCRs, and dominant responses were seen in regions 160-218 and 743-854. In the small 56-69-year group, the increase in depth fell short of significance, most likely because of low power. Only six AZD1222 recipients were SARS-CoV-2 seropositive at baseline, limiting conclusions about previously exposed vaccinees.

After removal of 7 bases from V and 6 bases from J, the junction retains 9 bases not matched to a gene. The germline V gene specifies MNHEY as CDR1 and SVGAGI as CDR2. Taken from cysteine to phenylalanine, the CDR3 has 14 residues. The kept DNA is CDR3 alone, 42 bases in frame from the first base. The CDR3 regions of human TCRbeta chains were analyzed by immunosequencing. Under the source paper's analysis protocol: TCRs in the repertoires were compared against a reference library of SARS-CoV-2-specific TCRs that had been generated with the MIRA antigen-specificity platform. Breadth meant the fraction of unique TCRs that were SARS-CoV-2-associated, whereas depth meant the fraction of total T cells that were SARS-CoV-2-associated. Using the MIRA data, each spike-specific TCR was mapped to the spike region that the TCR reacts to and placed in a CD4 or CD8 class. Log10-transformed breadth and depth values were compared by one-way ANOVA with Sidak's multiple comparisons tests. TCRdb took this table from immuneACCESS and kept in-frame rearrangements with V and J called. Such tables lack part of the clones; where checked against another copy, unresolved V genes explain under half of the gap, and the rest is unexplained. V, J and clone size derive from that table, while D and trimming were established from the DNA sequence. This sample is represented by approximately 160,000 clones; 85% to 95% of them were singletons. The leading ten clones occupy roughly 0.9% of the sample.

Read against the paper, the sample's time point label means: baseline before first vaccination. Vaccinee samples were obtained from the UK trials COV001 and COV002, which included a single-blind randomized controlled phase 2/3 trial of AZD1222 (ChAdOx1 nCoV-19) in healthy adults. Trial participant PBMC samples were collected at day 0 and day 28 after the second dose for TCRbeta chain sequencing. This sequence uses TRBV6-5 and TRBJ2-5, and TRBD1 aligns with 9 junction nucleotides. This clonotype originated in an adult in good health. Sequencing was performed on peripheral blood, taken on day 0 of AZD1222 vaccination. The DNA is TGTGCCAGCACCGGAACAGGGGGCTCGAAGACCCAGTACTTC. Its translation is CASTGTGGSKTQYF.